This T cell receptor beta chain was found in a study of vaccination and CD4 T cells after COVID-19 (dated by TCRdb to the early 2020s). Turning to the overall study: Convalescent patients had a positive SARS-CoV-2 result on nasal swab PCR, and of these patients, several had mild disease and one had severe disease. Post-COVID blood samples were collected from convalescent patients a median of around 100 days after diagnosis, with a range of roughly 35 to 180 days. Post-vaccine blood samples were obtained a median of approximately 70 days after the second vaccine dose, with a range of roughly 13 to 250 days. Control cultures used a CEFX viral epitope pool as positive control, an HIV-1 Nef peptide pool as negative control, or no peptide. In the convalescent cohort there were six males and four females, among whom were two Hispanic individuals, seven Caucasians, two Asians and one multiracial person. The spike-specific CD4+ TCR repertoire was compared before and after mRNA vaccination in 10 COVID-19 convalescent patients and several infection-naive healthy vaccine recipients. Culture stimuli were overlapping spike peptide pools from SARS-CoV-2 and from the common cold coronaviruses HCoV-NL63, HCoV-OC43 and HCoV-229E. Participants received two doses of either the Pfizer-BioNTech BNT162b2 vaccine (n=8) or the Moderna mRNA-1273 vaccine (n=2). General study outcomes and caveats: Among convalescent patients, a median 86.3% of the SARS-CoV-2-reactive clones seen after vaccination appeared only after vaccination, which suggests priming specific to the vaccine. The study included relatively few convalescent patients and did not analyze early timepoints after natural infection. Of the vaccine-specific clones in convalescent patients, 304 of 307, or nearly all, reacted only to SARS-CoV-2 spike and did not cross-react with common cold coronaviruses. An increase in the median number of SARS-CoV-2-reactive clonotypes from approximately 21 after infection to a few dozen after vaccination was observed, but the change was not found to be significant.

According to the germline V gene, CDR1 reads MNHEY and CDR2 reads SVGEGT. Measured from the cysteine to the phenylalanine, the CDR3 is 14 residues long. Only the CDR3 DNA stays, 42 bases, in frame from base 1. V loses 7 bases of germline sequence and J loses 7 bases, and the interval between the two ends is 19 bases. Of note for this clonotype: Its antigen remains unidentified. The record has no base qualities; no much larger clone is one base away.

The treatment or condition label for this specimen denotes: approximately nine-day PBMC culture with coronavirus spike peptide pools or control peptides (ViraFEST assay). The ViraFEST assay, used in the study, expanded antigen-specific T cells with peptide pools and then identified the expanded clonotypes through TCR sequencing. The positive SARS-CoV-2 PCR tests of the convalescent patients were dated from March to December 2020, before the Alpha, Beta and Delta variants emerged in the United States. PBMCs were cultured at about 2 million per well in IMDM supplemented with roughly 5.2% human AB serum and 8 to 10 IU/ml IL-2, with approximately 9.2 ug/ml peptide pools added. On days 3 and 7, half of the culture medium was replaced with fresh IL-2-containing medium. CD4+ T cells were isolated after around 9 days of culture through negative selection using the EasySep CD4+ T cell isolation kit. Ficoll-Paque Plus gradient centrifugation was used to isolate PBMCs from whole blood, and the isolated PBMCs were then either used fresh or cryopreserved at -140C. Culture conditions were generally each tested in triplicate wells.

The library was generated by PCR. TCR sequencing of DNA from cultured CD4+ T cells used the Oncomine TCR Beta short-read assay at the Johns Hopkins FTIC core. Genomic DNA was extracted from the cultured CD4+ T cells with the QIAamp micro DNA kit. The Oncomine TCR Beta libraries from cultured CD4+ T cells were pooled using unique dual indexes and then sequenced on an Illumina iSeq 100. The original pipeline was this. Non-productive sequences were removed, and CDR3s not starting with C, not ending with F or W, or shorter than 7 amino acids were discarded. Antigen-specific clonotypes were identified using the MANAFEST web application through comparison of peptide-stimulated wells with reference and other culture wells. To be called positive, a clone needed an FDR below 0.05, an odds ratio above 5, and a productive frequency above 0.1% in at least two of three replicate wells. A clonotype counted as cross-reactive if it showed significant expansion both in the SARS-CoV-2 spike wells and in at least one common cold coronavirus spike condition. CDR3 homology was assessed with Levenshtein distances (stringdist) and unrooted phylogenetic trees (ape) in R version 3.6.1. Starting from the raw public reads, TCRdb applied fastp trimming at Q25, assembled clones with MiXCR and retained in-frame beta chains. Each CDR3 protein appears once, grouped with its most common genes and DNA. TCRdb's processing, not the authors', yielded these V and J calls. The sample has about 20,000 distinct CDR3 sequences on record, nearly 50% of them singletons. 5% to 6.5% of the sample is taken by the ten largest.

Material: CD4+ T cells from blood, cultured in vitro. The V and J segments used are TRBV6-2 or TRBV6-3 and TRBJ2-5; TRBD1 might be the D gene, on 7 matching bases. This receptor was taken from a human donor who had recovered from COVID-19. The base sequence is TGTGCCAGCAAGTTACAGGGGAACGGGGGGACCCAGTACTTC. Its translation reads: CASKLQGNGGTQYF.